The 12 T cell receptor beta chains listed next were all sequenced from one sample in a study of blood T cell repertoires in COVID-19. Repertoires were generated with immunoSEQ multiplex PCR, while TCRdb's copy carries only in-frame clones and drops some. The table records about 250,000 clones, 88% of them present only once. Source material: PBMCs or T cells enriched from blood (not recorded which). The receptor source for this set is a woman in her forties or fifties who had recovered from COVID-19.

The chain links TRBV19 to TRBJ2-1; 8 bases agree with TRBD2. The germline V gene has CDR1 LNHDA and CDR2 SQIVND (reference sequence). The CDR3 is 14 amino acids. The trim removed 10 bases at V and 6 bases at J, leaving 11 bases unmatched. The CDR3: CATFPGGPSNEQFF. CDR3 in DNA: TGTGCCACTTTCCCGGGAGGGCCTTCCAATGAGCAGTTCTTC.

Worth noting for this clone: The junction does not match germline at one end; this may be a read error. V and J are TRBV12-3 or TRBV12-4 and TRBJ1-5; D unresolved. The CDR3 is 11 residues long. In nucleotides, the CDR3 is TGTGCCAGCAGTGTAGCCGGGACCCAGCATTTT. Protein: CASSVAGTQHF.

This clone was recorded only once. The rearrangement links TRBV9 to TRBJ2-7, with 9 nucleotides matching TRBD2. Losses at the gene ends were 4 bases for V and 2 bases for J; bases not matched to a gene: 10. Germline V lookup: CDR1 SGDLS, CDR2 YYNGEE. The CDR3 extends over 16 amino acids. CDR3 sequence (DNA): TGTGCCAGCAGCCCAAGCGGGGGGCTGGGAACCTACGAGCAGTACTTC. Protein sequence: CASSPSGGLGTYEQYF.

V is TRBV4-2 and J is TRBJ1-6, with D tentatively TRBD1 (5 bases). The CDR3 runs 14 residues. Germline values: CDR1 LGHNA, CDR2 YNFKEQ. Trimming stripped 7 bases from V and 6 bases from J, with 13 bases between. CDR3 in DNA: TGTGCCAGCACCTCGACAGAAACTAATTCACCCCTCCACTTT. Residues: CASTSTETNSPLHF.

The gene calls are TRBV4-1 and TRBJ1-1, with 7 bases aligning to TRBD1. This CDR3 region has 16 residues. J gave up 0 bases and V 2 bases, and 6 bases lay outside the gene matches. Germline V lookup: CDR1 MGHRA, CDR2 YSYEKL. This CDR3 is CASSQPTGEMNTEAFF. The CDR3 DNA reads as TGCGCCAGCAGCCAACCAACAGGGGAGATGAACACTGAAGCTTTCTTT.

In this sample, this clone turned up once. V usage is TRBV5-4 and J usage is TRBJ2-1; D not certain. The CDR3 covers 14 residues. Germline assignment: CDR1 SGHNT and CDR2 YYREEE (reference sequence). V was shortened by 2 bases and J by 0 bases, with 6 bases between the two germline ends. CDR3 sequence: CASSLRSSYNEQFF. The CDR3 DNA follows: TGTGCCAGCAGCTTACGGAGCTCCTACAATGAGCAGTTCTTC. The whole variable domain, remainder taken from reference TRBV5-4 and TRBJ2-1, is ETGVTQSPTHLIKTRGQQVTLRCSSQSGHNTVSWYQQALGQGPQFIFQYYREEENGRGNFPPRFSGLQFPNYSSELNVNALELDDSALYLCASSLRSSYNEQFFGPGTRLTVL.

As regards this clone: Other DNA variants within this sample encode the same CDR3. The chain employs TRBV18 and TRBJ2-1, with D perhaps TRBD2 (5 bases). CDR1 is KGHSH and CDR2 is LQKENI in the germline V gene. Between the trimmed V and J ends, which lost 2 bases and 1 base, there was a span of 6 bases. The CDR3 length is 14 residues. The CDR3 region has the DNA TGTGCCAGCTCACCAACGGGGTCCTACAATGAGCAGTTCTTC. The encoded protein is CASSPTGSYNEQFF.

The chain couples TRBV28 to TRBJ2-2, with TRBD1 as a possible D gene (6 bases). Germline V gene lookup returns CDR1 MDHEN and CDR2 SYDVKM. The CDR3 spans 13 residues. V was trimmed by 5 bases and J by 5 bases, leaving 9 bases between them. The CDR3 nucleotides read TGTGCCAGCAGTCCAGGGGATACCGGGGAGCTGTTTTTT. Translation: CASSPGDTGELFF.

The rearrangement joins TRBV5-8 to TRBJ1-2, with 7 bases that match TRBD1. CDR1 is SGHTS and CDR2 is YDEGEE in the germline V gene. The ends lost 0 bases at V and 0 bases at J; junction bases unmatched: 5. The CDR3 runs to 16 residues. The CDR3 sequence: CASSLVTGAANYGYTF. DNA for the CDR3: TGTGCCAGCAGCTTGGTTACAGGGGCTGCTAACTATGGCTACACCTTC.

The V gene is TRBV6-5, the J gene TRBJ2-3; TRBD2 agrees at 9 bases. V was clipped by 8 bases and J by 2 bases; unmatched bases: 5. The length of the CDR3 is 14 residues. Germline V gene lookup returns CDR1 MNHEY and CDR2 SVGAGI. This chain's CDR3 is CASGGGRATDTQYF. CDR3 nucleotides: TGTGCCAGCGGGGGCGGGAGGGCCACAGATACGCAGTATTTT.

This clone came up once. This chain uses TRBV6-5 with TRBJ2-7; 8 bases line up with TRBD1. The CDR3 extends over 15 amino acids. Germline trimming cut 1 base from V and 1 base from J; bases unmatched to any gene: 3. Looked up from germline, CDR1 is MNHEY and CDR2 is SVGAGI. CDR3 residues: CASSYLGQDSYEQYF. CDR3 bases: TGTGCCAGCAGTTACTTGGGACAGGATTCCTACGAGCAGTACTTC.

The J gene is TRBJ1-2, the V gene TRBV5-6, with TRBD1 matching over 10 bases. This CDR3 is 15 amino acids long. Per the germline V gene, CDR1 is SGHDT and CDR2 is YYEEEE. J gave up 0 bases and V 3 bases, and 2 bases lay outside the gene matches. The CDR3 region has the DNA TGTGCCAGCAGCTCAGGACAGGGGGCTAACTATGGCTACACCTTC. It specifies CASSSGQGANYGYTF.